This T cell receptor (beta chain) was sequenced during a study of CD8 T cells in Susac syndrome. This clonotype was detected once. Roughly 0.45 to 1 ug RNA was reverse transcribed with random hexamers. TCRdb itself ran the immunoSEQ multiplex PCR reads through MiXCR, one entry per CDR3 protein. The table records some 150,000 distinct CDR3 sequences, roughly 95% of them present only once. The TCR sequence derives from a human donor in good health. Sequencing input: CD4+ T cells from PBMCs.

The CDR3 nucleotides read TGTGCCAGCAGCCAAGGAAGGACCGGGGAGCTGTTTTTT. Its protein is CASSQGRTGELFF. The V gene is TRBV3-1, the J gene TRBJ2-2; D is uncertain. CDR3 length equals 13 residues. Germline V CDR1 and CDR2: LGHDT, YNNKEL (reference sequence). V was shortened by 1 base and J by 5 bases, with 5 bases between the two germline ends.